The following is a T cell receptor (beta chain) sequence with its context. The entry originates in a study of blood T cell repertoires in COVID-19. Background on the study: From T cells, B-cell-depleted T cells, or PBMCs came the material, which was cDNA or gDNA.

Germline-derived CDR1 and CDR2 are LGHNT and FRNRAP. Germline trimming cut 6 bases from V and 3 bases from J; bases unmatched to any gene: 2. This CDR3 contains 13 residues. Profiling relied on immunoSEQ multiplex PCR, and the TCRdb table lists in-frame clones only, not all of them. The table records nearly 350,000 clones, 88% of them present only once. Seattle's enrolled individuals joined amid active infection and were then monitored longitudinally. The origin of this receptor is a woman between 65 and 79 years old with COVID-19, enrolled during active disease. The sample comprised peripheral blood. This chain joins TRBV12-5 and TRBJ2-1; 7 bases fit TRBD1. The CDR3 nucleotides are TGTGCTAGTGGCCGACAGGGCTACAATGAGCAGTTCTTC. Translating it yields CASGRQGYNEQFF.